The 26 T cell receptor beta chains reported below all come from one sample, sequenced in a study of blood T cell repertoires in COVID-19. Profiled with immunoSEQ multiplex PCR; TCRdb holds only in-frame clones, not every one. Among about 180,000 clones listed, roughly 80% were seen once. The sample comprised peripheral blood. These receptors all stem from a human donor in a cohort sampled during active COVID-19.

This chain joins TRBV7-2 and TRBJ2-1; D may be TRBD1 (6 bases). The CDR3 has 14 amino acids. V lost 3 bases and J lost 5, with 11 bases in between. The germline V gene has CDR1 SGHTA and CDR2 FQGNSA. CDR3 in DNA: TGTGCCAGCAGCTTCACAGGGCAGCACAATGAGCAGTTCTTC. Translating it yields CASSFTGQHNEQFF.

Notes on this clone: Other DNA sequences of this sample code for an identical CDR3. V and J are TRBV5-4 and TRBJ2-7, with 12 positions matching TRBD2. In germline, CDR1 is SGHNT, CDR2 YYREEE (reference sequence). The V segment lost 5 bases and the J segment 3 bases; nucleotides outside the gene matches: 3. The CDR3 is 14 amino acids. The DNA of the CDR3 is TGTGCCAGCAGTTTGACTAGCGGGAGCTACGAGCAGTACTTC. This encodes CASSLTSGSYEQYF.

This clone was recorded once. The chain employs TRBV24-1 and TRBJ2-3; D is possibly TRBD1 (5 bases). Trimming cost V 5 bases and J 3 bases, with 8 bases left between them. In germline, CDR1 is KGHDR, CDR2 SFDVKD. This CDR3 spans 13 amino acids. DNA of the CDR3: TGTGCCACCAGTGGACAGCTGACAGATACGCAGTATTTT. It translates to CATSGQLTDTQYF.

The chain employs TRBV3-1 (or the pseudogene TRBV3-2) and TRBJ2-1, with TRBD1 as a possible D gene (6 bases). V was shortened by 7 bases and J by 7 bases, with 17 bases between the two germline ends. The CDR3 sequence is 14 residues long. The V gene's germline CDR1 is LGHDT and CDR2 YNNKEL (reference sequence). CDR3 amino acids: CASTPQGLGNEQFF. The CDR3 DNA follows: TGTGCCAGCACCCCACAGGGATTGGGGAATGAGCAGTTCTTC.

The CDR3 bases are TGCGCCAGCAGCCAACGGGTAGGGAACACCGGGGAGCTGTTTTTT. This translates into CASSQRVGNTGELFF. The chain is built from TRBV4-1 and TRBJ2-2; D call uncertain. The germline V gene has CDR1 MGHRA and CDR2 YSYEKL. The CDR3 sequence is 15 residues long. V lost 2 bases and J 1 base, leaving 8 bases between the germline ends.

This clone was observed a handful of times. The rearrangement uses TRBV19 and TRBJ2-7, with D possibly being TRBD1 (5 bases). Germline CDR1 reads LNHDA; CDR2 reads SQIVND (reference sequence). The CDR3 contains 13 residues. Trimming removed 4 bases from V and 3 bases from J, with 10 bases in between. In DNA, the CDR3 is TGTGCCAGTAGTACAGGGCATCGCTACGAGCAGTACTTC. Translated: CASSTGHRYEQYF.

A few counts support this clone. This chain joins TRBV5-1 and TRBJ1-1, with TRBD1 identical over 9 bases. The V and J ends lost 4 bases and 2 bases, in that order; junction bases with no gene match: 6. Germline V gives CDR1 SGHRS, CDR2 YFSETQ. There are 15 residues in the CDR3. The CDR3 bases are TGCGCCAGCAGCGCCGGACAGGGGTTAAACACTGAAGCTTTCTTT. Protein product: CASSAGQGLNTEAFF.

V usage is TRBV6-2 or TRBV6-3 and J usage is TRBJ2-3, with 9 bases that match TRBD2. This CDR3 is 14 amino acids long. In germline, CDR1 is MNHEY, CDR2 SVGEGT. V shed 5 bases, J shed 6 bases, and the junction held 6 bases outside the gene matches. The CDR3 is CASSTLAGADTQYF. The CDR3 nucleotides read TGTGCCAGCAGTACATTAGCGGGAGCGGATACGCAGTATTTT.

V and J are TRBV19 and TRBJ2-7; no clear D. Trimming shortened V by 1 base and J by 6 bases, and 13 bases separated the two germline ends. From germline, CDR1 is LNHDA and CDR2 SQIVND (reference sequence). This CDR3 is 14 amino acids long. CDR3 DNA sequence: TGTGCCAGTAGTATAGGCGATTCTAGATCCGAGCAGTACTTC. This codes for CASSIGDSRSEQYF.

This chain connects TRBV18 to TRBJ2-7; TRBD1 agrees at 7 bases. Germline loops: CDR1 KGHSH, CDR2 LQKENI. The J segment lost 7 bases and the V segment lost 4 bases, leaving 10 bases of the junction unmatched. This CDR3 contains 14 residues. The CDR3 is CASSRGDRAGEQYF. The CDR3 DNA reads as TGTGCCAGCTCACGTGGGGACAGAGCAGGGGAGCAGTACTTC. Variable domain in full (rest from reference TRBV18 and TRBJ2-7): NAGVMQNPRHLVRRRGQEARLRCSPMKGHSHVYWYRQLPEEGLKFMVYLQKENIIDESGMPKERFSAEFPKEGPSILRIQQVVRGDSAAYFCASSRGDRAGEQYFGPGTRLTVT.

The CDR3 coding sequence is TGTGCCAGCAGTTTGATGGTATCTCAGGGAGGTAGGGAAAAACTGTTTTTT. Amino acids: CASSLMVSQGGREKLFF. The rearrangement links TRBV28 to TRBJ1-4; possibly TRBD1 for D (5 bases). With 3 bases removed from V and 8 bases from J, the gap between germline ends came to 22 bases. The CDR3 is 17 amino acids. Germline CDR1 is MDHEN and CDR2 is SYDVKM.

This chain links TRBV7-8 with TRBJ1-6, with TRBD1 matching over 7 bases. Germline V gives CDR1 SGHVS, CDR2 FQNEAQ. This CDR3 contains 15 residues. After removal of 0 bases from V and 7 bases from J, the junction contained 3 bases not matched to a gene. In nucleotides, the CDR3 is TGTGCCAGCAGCTTAGCGGGGACAGCCAATTCACCCCTCCACTTT. Translated: CASSLAGTANSPLHF.

V usage is TRBV12-3 or TRBV12-4 and J usage is TRBJ1-1; D not resolved. CDR3 size: 13 residues. Deletions cut 3 bases from V and 2 bases from J, with 7 bases between. DNA of the CDR3: TGTGCCAGCAGTTTTGGCCCTAACACTGAAGCTTTCTTT. It translates to CASSFGPNTEAFF.

The V and J genes are TRBV2 and TRBJ2-7, with D possibly being TRBD2 (5 bases). V was clipped by 4 bases and J by 2 bases, with 9 bases between them. This CDR3 spans 13 amino acids. Germline CDR1 SNHLY, CDR2 FYNNEI. The CDR3 nucleotides read TGTGCCAGCAGTGGGCTAGCCCCCTACGAGCAGTACTTC. Translation gives CASSGLAPYEQYF.

J is TRBJ2-1 and V is TRBV11-3, with 12 nucleotides matching TRBD2. V shed 1 base and J 9 bases; nucleotides not matched to a gene: 10. CDR3 length equals 17 residues. CDR1 is SGHNT and CDR2 is YENEEA in the germline V gene. CDR3 sequence reads: CASSLGRLLAGGREQFF. In nucleotides, the CDR3 is TGTGCCAGCAGCTTAGGGCGTTTACTAGCGGGAGGTCGTGAGCAGTTCTTC.

The genes are TRBV27 and TRBJ1-6, with 7 bases matching TRBD1. The V gene's germline CDR1 is MNHEY and CDR2 SMNVEV (reference sequence). Trimming removed 11 bases from V and 9 bases from J; junction bases left unmatched: 13. CDR3 size: 14 residues. CDR3 in amino acids: CASWDREGISPLHF. The CDR3 region has the DNA TGTGCCTCCTGGGACAGAGAGGGGATTTCACCCCTCCACTTT.

The chain is built from TRBV10-2 and TRBJ1-6, with 10 bases matching TRBD1. Germline V CDR1 and CDR2: WSHSY, SAAADI. The CDR3 extends over 16 amino acids. V was pared by 5 bases and J by 9 bases, with 10 bases of the junction left unmatched. The CDR3 region is CASSQADRGRGSPLHF. CDR3 nucleotide sequence: TGCGCCAGCAGTCAGGCTGACAGGGGGCGCGGTTCACCCCTCCACTTT.

The V and J genes are TRBV7-2 and TRBJ2-7; maybe TRBD1 (6 bases). CDR1 SGHTA and CDR2 FQGNSA come from the germline V gene. The ends were cut back, 7 bases at V and 0 bases at J, with 16 bases in the middle. This CDR3 comprises 15 residues. The CDR3: CASTVGQMSSYEQYF. The CDR3 nucleotides are TGTGCCAGCACCGTGGGACAAATGAGCTCCTACGAGCAGTACTTC.

V and J are TRBV6-2 or TRBV6-3 and TRBJ2-3; a weak D match, TRBD1 (5 bases). The CDR3 runs to 14 residues. Trimming removed 2 bases at V and 3 bases at J, with 9 bases between. Germline V gene data show CDR1 as MNHEY and CDR2 as SVGEGT. CDR3 residues: CASSYPQVTDTQYF. The CDR3 DNA is TGTGCCAGCAGTTACCCACAGGTGACAGATACGCAGTATTTT.

This clone occurred once. This sequence joins TRBV7-2 and TRBJ1-2, with a weak D call TRBD1 (6 bases). CDR1 SGHTA and CDR2 FQGNSA come from the germline V gene. CDR3 length: 15 residues. The ends were cut back, 1 base at V and 8 bases at J, with 17 bases in the middle. The CDR3 nucleotides are TGTGCCAGCAGCTTAGAAGGCAGGGGCGCAAAAGGCTACACCTTC. The encoded protein is CASSLEGRGAKGYTF.

This chain joins TRBV4-2 and TRBJ1-1, with D unresolved. V was cut by 1 base and J by 11 bases, with 14 bases left in between. CDR3 length equals 13 residues. CDR1 is LGHNA, CDR2 YNFKEQ, per germline. CDR3 sequence (DNA): TGTGCCAGCAGCCAAGCCGGACTAGTCGGGGCTTTCTTT. Protein sequence: CASSQAGLVGAFF.

The rearrangement uses TRBV2 and TRBJ1-5; 8 positions match TRBD1. From germline, CDR1 is SNHLY and CDR2 FYNNEI. V was clipped by 8 bases and J by 6 bases; unmatched bases: 12. This CDR3 spans 15 amino acids. The DNA for the CDR3 is TGTGCCAGCGGCCGCAGTACAGGGGGTAGTCAGCCCCAGCATTTT. This translates into CASGRSTGGSQPQHF. Looking up the rest from reference TRBV2 and TRBJ1-5 gives the full variable domain: EPEVTQTPSHQVTQMGQEVILRCVPISNHLYFYWYRQILGQKVEFLVSFYNNEISEKSEIFDDQFSVERPDGSNFTLKIRSTKLEDSAMYFCASGRSTGGSQPQHFGDGTRLSIL.

In its sample, this clone was seen once. The gene calls are TRBV6-6 and TRBJ1-5, with a tentative D call TRBD1 (6 bases). Germline V CDR1 and CDR2: MNHNY, SVGAGI (reference sequence). CDR3 length: 16 amino acids. V was shortened by 7 bases and J by 0 bases, with 16 bases between the two germline ends. CDR3 sequence: CASNRPGQGSNQPQHF. In nucleotides, the CDR3 is TGTGCCAGCAACCGCCCGGGACAAGGTAGCAATCAGCCCCAGCATTTT.

This sequence joins TRBV4-3 and TRBJ1-5, with D possibly being TRBD1 (6 bases). The V gene's germline CDR1 is LGHNA and CDR2 YSLEER. V dropped 0 bases and J dropped 9 bases, with 21 bases sitting between them. This CDR3 is 17 amino acids long. DNA for the CDR3: TGCGCCAGCAGCCAAGATCAGGGACACGGACTCGATCGGCCCCAGCATTTT. As protein: CASSQDQGHGLDRPQHF.

This chain joins TRBV7-2 and TRBJ2-7, with 8 bases fitting TRBD2. This CDR3 is 18 amino acids long. The V segment lost 7 bases and the J segment 5 bases; nucleotides outside the gene matches: 22. Germline V lookup: CDR1 SGHTA, CDR2 FQGNSA. This CDR3 reads CASTLPGLVRPGGNEQYF. The CDR3, as DNA: TGTGCCAGCACACTACCGGGACTAGTCCGTCCTGGTGGAAACGAGCAGTACTTC. Full variable domain (rest looked up from reference TRBV7-2 and TRBJ2-7): GAGVSQSPSNKVTEKGKDVELRCDPISGHTALYWYRQSLGQGLEFLIYFQGNSAPDKSGLPSDRFSAERTGGSVSTLTIQRTQQEDSAVYLCASTLPGLVRPGGNEQYFGPGTRLTVT.

V is TRBV6-1 and J is TRBJ2-5, with 13 bases identical to TRBD2. Trimming took 4 bases from V and 5 from J; bases not matched to a gene: 10. CDR1 and CDR2 (germline): MNHNS, SASEGT. The CDR3 totals 17 residues. CDR3 loop: CASSATGLAGAYETQYF. The CDR3 DNA is TGTGCCAGCAGTGCCACCGGACTAGCGGGAGCGTATGAGACCCAGTACTTC.